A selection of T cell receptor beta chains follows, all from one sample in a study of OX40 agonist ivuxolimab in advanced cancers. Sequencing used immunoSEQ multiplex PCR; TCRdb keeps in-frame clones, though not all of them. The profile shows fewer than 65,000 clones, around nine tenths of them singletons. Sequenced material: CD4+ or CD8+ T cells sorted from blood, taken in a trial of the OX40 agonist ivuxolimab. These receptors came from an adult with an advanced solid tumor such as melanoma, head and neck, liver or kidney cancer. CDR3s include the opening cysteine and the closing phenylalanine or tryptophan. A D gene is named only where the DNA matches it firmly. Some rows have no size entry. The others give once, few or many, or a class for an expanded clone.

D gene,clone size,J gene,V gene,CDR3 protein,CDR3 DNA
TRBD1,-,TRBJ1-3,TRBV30,CAWSVQGFPGNTIYF,TGTGCCTGGAGTGTACAGGGGTTCCCTGGAAACACCATATATTTT
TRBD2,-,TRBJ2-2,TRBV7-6,CASRHPGTSRTGELFF,TGTGCCAGCAGACATCCCGGGACTAGTCGCACCGGGGAGCTGTTTTTT
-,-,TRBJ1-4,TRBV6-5,CASSYSNSPNEKLFF,TGTGCCAGCAGTTACTCGAACAGTCCCAATGAAAAACTGTTTTTT
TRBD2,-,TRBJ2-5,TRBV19,CASSLTSGKTQYF,TGTGCCAGTAGTTTGACTAGCGGAAAGACCCAGTACTTC
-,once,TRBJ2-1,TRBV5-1,CASSAAGTNGVNEQFF,TGCGCCAGCAGCGCCGCCGGGACAAACGGGGTCAATGAGCAGTTCTTC
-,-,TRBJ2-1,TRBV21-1,CASSKGGDEQFF,TGTGCCAGCAGCAAAGGGGGGGATGAGCAGTTCTTC
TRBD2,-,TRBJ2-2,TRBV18,CASSADMAGGPNTGELFF,TGTGCCAGCTCGGCGGATATGGCGGGGGGTCCGAACACCGGGGAGCTGTTTTTT
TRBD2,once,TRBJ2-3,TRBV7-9,CASSSRIAGGSFFTDTQYF,TGTGCCAGCAGCTCTAGGATCGCGGGGGGGTCCTTCTTCACAGATACGCAGTATTTT
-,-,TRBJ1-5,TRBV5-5,CASSLRDPNQPQHF,TGTGCCAGCAGCCTCCGGGACCCTAATCAGCCCCAGCATTTT
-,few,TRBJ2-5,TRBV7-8,CASSLEERGTQYF,TGTGCCAGCAGCTTAGAGGAGAGGGGGACCCAGTACTTC
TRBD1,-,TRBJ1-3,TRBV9,CASSASTGTGNTIYF,TGTGCCAGCAGCGCCTCGACAGGGACTGGAAACACCATATATTTT
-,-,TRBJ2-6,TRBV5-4,CASTPVRGRGANVLTF,TGTGCCAGCACCCCAGTGCGGGGTCGGGGGGCCAACGTCCTGACTTTC
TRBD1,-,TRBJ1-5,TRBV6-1,CASSRDSYQPQHF,TGTGCCAGCAGTCGGGACAGTTATCAGCCCCAGCATTTT
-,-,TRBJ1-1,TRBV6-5,CASGAVNTEAFF,TGTGCCAGCGGAGCAGTGAACACTGAAGCTTTCTTT
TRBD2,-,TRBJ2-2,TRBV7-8,CASSPGVGRKRGPTGELFF,TGTGCCAGCAGCCCTGGGGTGGGCCGGAAGCGGGGGCCTACCGGGGAGCTGTTTTTT
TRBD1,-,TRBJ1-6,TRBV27,CASSLGRGRDNSPLHF,TGTGCCAGCAGTTTAGGCAGGGGGCGCGATAATTCACCCCTCCACTTT
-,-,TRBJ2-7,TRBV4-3,CASSQDSPHIASYEQYF,TGCGCCAGCAGCCAAGATAGTCCCCACATAGCCTCCTACGAGCAGTACTTC
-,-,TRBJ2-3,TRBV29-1,CSVEWLERGTDTQYF,TGCAGCGTTGAATGGCTAGAAAGGGGAACAGATACGCAGTATTTT
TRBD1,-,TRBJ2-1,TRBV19,CASSNNRGPYNEQFF,TGTGCCAGTAGTAACAACAGGGGGCCCTACAATGAGCAGTTCTTC
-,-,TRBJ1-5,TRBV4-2,CASSQVFKGGNQPQHF,TGTGCCAGCAGCCAAGTATTTAAGGGGGGAAATCAGCCCCAGCATTTT
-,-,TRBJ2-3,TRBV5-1,CASSTRGGGTDTQYF,TGCGCCAGCAGCACTAGGGGCGGGGGCACAGATACGCAGTATTTT
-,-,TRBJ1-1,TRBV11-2,CASSRRTANTEAFF,TGTGCCAGCAGCCGACGGACGGCGAACACTGAAGCTTTCTTT
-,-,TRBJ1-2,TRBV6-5,CASSVGRVYGYTF,TGTGCCAGCAGCGTGGGGCGGGTCTATGGCTACACCTTC
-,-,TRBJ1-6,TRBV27,CASSSAQGLGSPLHF,TGTGCCAGCAGTTCCGCTCAGGGTTTAGGGTCACCCCTCCACTTT
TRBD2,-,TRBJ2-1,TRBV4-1,CASSQDWAGGSNEQFF,TGCGCCAGCAGCCAAGATTGGGCGGGGGGGTCCAATGAGCAGTTCTTC
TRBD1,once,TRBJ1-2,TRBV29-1,CSVERRGDRTNYGYTF,TGCAGCGTTGAACGGCGGGGGGACAGGACAAACTATGGCTACACCTTC
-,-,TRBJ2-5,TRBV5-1,CASSRMVGQETQYF,TGCGCCAGCAGCCGGATGGTGGGGCAAGAGACCCAGTACTTC
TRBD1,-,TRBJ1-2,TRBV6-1,CASSGQGRGYTF,TGTGCCAGCAGTGGACAGGGAAGGGGCTACACCTTC
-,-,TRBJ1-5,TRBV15,CATSRDLSEPQHF,TGTGCCACCAGCAGAGATCTGAGCGAGCCCCAGCATTTT
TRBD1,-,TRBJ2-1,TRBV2,CASRRDRADYNEQFF,TGTGCCAGCAGACGGGACAGGGCGGACTACAATGAGCAGTTCTTC
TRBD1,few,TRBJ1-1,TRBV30,CAWRRQGAAEAFF,TGTGCCTGGAGGAGACAGGGGGCGGCTGAAGCTTTCTTT
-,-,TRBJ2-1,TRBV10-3,CAISENSGSYNEQFF,TGTGCCATCAGTGAGAATTCCGGCTCCTACAATGAGCAGTTCTTC
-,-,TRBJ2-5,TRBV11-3,CASSLVGGPGETQYF,TGTGCCAGCAGCTTAGTAGGGGGGCCAGGAGAGACCCAGTACTTC
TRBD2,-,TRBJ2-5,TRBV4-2,CASSQLTSGGETQYF,TGTGCCAGCAGCCAGCTGACTAGCGGGGGAGAGACCCAGTACTTC
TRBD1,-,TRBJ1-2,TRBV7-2,CASSTQTGGGSGYTF,TGTGCCAGCAGCACACAGACAGGGGGTGGATCGGGCTACACCTTC
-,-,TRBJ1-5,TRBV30,CAWSGRVARSQPQHF,TGTGCCTGGAGTGGGCGGGTGGCCCGGAGTCAGCCCCAGCATTTT
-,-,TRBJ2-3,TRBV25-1,CASSEGGIPSDTQYF,TGTGCCAGCAGTGAAGGAGGGATCCCGTCAGATACGCAGTATTTT
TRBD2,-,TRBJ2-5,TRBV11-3,CASSLGLAGGPGETQYF,TGTGCCAGCAGCCTTGGACTAGCGGGGGGGCCGGGGGAGACCCAGTACTTC
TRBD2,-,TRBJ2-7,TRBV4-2,CASSQETSAKSYEQYF,TGTGCCAGCAGCCAAGAAACTAGCGCAAAATCCTACGAGCAGTACTTC
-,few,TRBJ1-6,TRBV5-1,CASSPSSQAGYNSPLHF,TGCGCCAGCAGCCCCTCGTCCCAGGCGGGCTATAATTCACCCCTCCACTTT
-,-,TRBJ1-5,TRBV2,CASTRTSSNQPQHF,TGTGCCAGCACTCGGACGAGTAGCAATCAGCCCCAGCATTTT
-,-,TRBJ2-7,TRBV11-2,CASSLIGSSYEQYF,TGTGCCAGCAGCTTAATAGGGTCCTCCTACGAGCAGTACTTC
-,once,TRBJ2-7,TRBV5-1,CASSLDKGEQYF,TGCGCCAGCAGCTTAGACAAAGGGGAGCAGTACTTC
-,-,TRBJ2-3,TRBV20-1,CSAGRDTQYF,TGCAGTGCGGGTAGAGATACGCAGTATTTT
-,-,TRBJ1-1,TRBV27,CASSTQYMNTEAFF,TGTGCCAGCAGTACACAGTACATGAACACTGAAGCTTTCTTT
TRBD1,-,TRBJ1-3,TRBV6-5,CASSKQGGNTIYF,TGTGCCAGCAGTAAACAGGGGGGAAACACCATATATTTT